The T cell receptor (beta chain) under discussion was sequenced for a study of T cell changes during pregnancy in multiple sclerosis. V lost 4 bases to trimming and J lost 5 bases; unmatched junction nucleotides: 11. Germline CDR1 is LNHDA and CDR2 is SQIVND (reference sequence). CDR3 length equals 16 residues. Generated by immunoSEQ multiplex PCR, the TCRdb table keeps only in-frame clones and is missing some. The sample holds roughly 40,000 clones, less than 95% seen once. This clonotype originated in a female donor with multiple sclerosis, enrolled in a pregnancy study. Source: peripheral blood, taken in the third trimester of pregnancy. The genes are TRBV19 and TRBJ2-5; 9 bases agree with TRBD1. DNA for the CDR3: TGTGCCAGTAGTAAATTCCGGGACAGGGTTGGGGAGACCCAGTACTTC. Protein sequence: CASSKFRDRVGETQYF.